The clone carrying this T cell receptor beta chain came up many times. What it binds is not known. The data stem from a study of early T cells in non-severe SARS-CoV-2 infection. Background on the study: The authors sequenced bulk RNA from unsorted whole blood, leaving chains unpaired. Study-level points and caveats: Private and CD4 specificities were missed by VDJdb matching, skewed to anti-spike CD8.

Individual cDNA molecules carried attached unique molecular identifiers. One entry per CDR3 protein results from TCRdb running MiXCR on the 5' RACE reads. In the table there are approximately 97,000 distinct CDR3 sequences, under 15% of which are singletons. The germline V gene has CDR1 SGHAT and CDR2 FQNNGV. This CDR3 spans 13 amino acids. The ends were cut back, 1 base at V and 1 base at J, with 4 bases in the middle. Sequencing was done on a sample of whole blood. The sequence came from an adult who was a healthcare worker with PCR-confirmed SARS-CoV-2 infection or an uninfected control (not recorded which). This chain joins TRBV11-2 and TRBJ1-1; no definite D call. The CDR3 region has the DNA TGTGCCAGCAGCTTAGCCCGGAACACTGAAGCTTTCTTT. This codes for CASSLARNTEAFF.